Below, 9 T cell receptor beta chains from the same sample are listed, as sequenced in a study of CD8+CD57+ T cells in acquired aplastic anemia. The template for TCR beta VDJ and CDR3 sequence profiling was genomic DNA. From the reads, TCRdb called clonotypes with MiXCR, one entry per CDR3 protein. The data hold more than 100,000 distinct CDR3 sequences, with 48% observed a single time. The specimen was sorted CD4+, CD8+, or CD8+CD57+ T cells (not recorded which) from PBMCs. These receptors were collected from a human donor in good health, serving as a control.

There are many counts of this clonotype. This sequence joins TRBV5-1 and TRBJ2-5; 16 bases match TRBD2. Germline V gives CDR1 SGHRS, CDR2 YFSETQ. Unmatched junction bases numbered 14, after V lost 0 bases and J lost 0 bases. The CDR3 runs 22 residues. The CDR3 DNA follows: TGCGCCAGCAGCTTGGTTTTTGGGACTAGCGGGGGGGAAGAGACGTACCAAGAGACCCAGTACTTC. As protein: CASSLVFGTSGGEETYQETQYF.

In its sample, this clonotype was seen many times. The gene calls are TRBV20-1 and TRBJ2-1; 8 nucleotides align to TRBD2. Looked up from germline, CDR1 is DFQATT and CDR2 is SNEGSKA (reference sequence). The CDR3 runs to 15 residues. V trimming: 3 bases; J trimming: 9 bases; junction bases outside the gene matches: 13. The CDR3 bases are TGCAGTGCTAGTTATATATGGCGGGGGGTGGGTGAGCAGTTCTTC. Residues: CSASYIWRGVGEQFF.

The chain uses TRBV15 and TRBJ1-4, with D tentatively TRBD1 (5 bases). Deletions cut 0 bases from V and 8 bases from J, with 13 bases between. Germline CDR1 LNHNV, CDR2 YYDKDF (reference sequence). The length of the CDR3 is 15 residues. CDR3 coding DNA: TGTGCCACCAGCAGAGATCTACAGGACGGCGAAAAACTGTTTTTT. It specifies CATSRDLQDGEKLFF.

Remarks on this clonotype: Mismatch with germline at one junction end may stem from a read error. The chain uses TRBV28 and TRBJ1-3; perhaps TRBD1 as D (5 bases). The CDR3 totals 17 residues. The germline gives CDR1 MDHEN, CDR2 SYDVKM. In nucleotides, the CDR3 is TGTGCCACCTCTCCTTGGACATCCACCTTACCTGGAGACACCATATATTTT. It yields the protein CATSPWTSTLPGDTIYF.

This clonotype was found many times. The V and J genes are TRBV5-5 and TRBJ2-6; D remains ambiguous. The CDR3 extends over 15 amino acids. Trimming stripped 1 base from V and 13 bases from J, with 18 bases between. The germline V gene has CDR1 SGHKS and CDR2 YYEKEE (reference sequence). Written as DNA, the CDR3 is TGTGCCAGCAGCTTGTCAAGGGCCACACTCGGGGTCCTGACTTTC. It yields the protein CASSLSRATLGVLTF.

The rearrangement joins TRBV5-1 to TRBJ2-1; the D gene is possibly TRBD2 (6 bases). The germline gives CDR1 SGHRS, CDR2 YFSETQ. The V and J ends lost 7 bases and 6 bases respectively, with 23 bases between them. The CDR3 is 16 amino acids. This CDR3 is CASRQSLNGGVNEQFF. In nucleotides, the CDR3 is TGCGCCAGCCGTCAGAGTTTGAACGGGGGAGTCAATGAGCAGTTCTTC.

This clonotype was observed a handful of times. This rearrangement joins TRBV19 to TRBJ1-1; 8 positions match TRBD1. Germline CDR1 LNHDA, CDR2 SQIVND (reference sequence). There are 17 residues in the CDR3. The ends lost 3 bases at V and 3 bases at J; junction bases unmatched: 12. The chain's CDR3 is CASSIGQGQERDTEAFF. CDR3 sequence (DNA): TGTGCCAGTAGTATCGGACAGGGCCAAGAAAGGGACACTGAAGCTTTCTTT.

This clonotype was observed at least ten times. The chain links TRBV18 to TRBJ1-2; possibly TRBD1 for D (5 bases). The V gene lost 5 bases and the J gene lost 7 bases, with 14 bases spanning the gap. The CDR3 runs to 13 residues. Germline values: CDR1 KGHSH, CDR2 LQKENI. CDR3 in amino acids: CASSVNGAGGYTF. As DNA, the CDR3 is TGTGCCAGCTCAGTTAACGGGGCAGGTGGCTACACCTTC.

The gene calls are TRBV29-1 and TRBJ2-7, with TRBD2 as a possible D gene (5 bases). Germline V CDR1 and CDR2: SQVTM, ANQGSEA. The CDR3 loop spans 12 amino acids. The V gene lost 7 bases and the J gene lost 3 bases, with 13 bases spanning the gap. The CDR3 spells CSAVGNGYEQYF. DNA of the CDR3: TGCAGCGCCGTCGGGAACGGCTACGAGCAGTACTTC.